The clone carrying this TCR beta chain has ten or more counts. Using RNA transcripts, the TCR beta CDR3 regions were amplified. The workflow started with a first-round RT-PCR run with HTBI primers and then moved on to a second-round multiplex PCR. TCRdb re-derived calls from the multiplex PCR reads in MiXCR, one entry per CDR3 protein. This repertoire shows 560,000 or so distinct CDR3 sequences, under 45% found once; its top ten account for about 4.2%. This sample was taken from a study of Graves' ophthalmopathy and Graves' hyperthyroidism. This CDR3 is 13 amino acids long. Trimming took 4 bases from V and 5 from J, leaving 14 bases between them. Germline V gives CDR1 SQVTM, CDR2 ANQGSEA.

The specimen sequenced was peripheral blood or thyroid tissue (not recorded which). The TCR was taken from an adult man with Graves' hyperthyroidism. This chain links TRBV29-1 with TRBJ1-1; D gene uncertain. CDR3 DNA sequence: TGCAGCGTTGTTTGGGGTGATTGGACTGAAGCTTTCTTT. It yields the protein CSVVWGDWTEAFF.